These 29 T cell receptor beta chains were sequenced from one sample in a study of T-cell memory formation after mild COVID-19. TCRdb redid the calling of the 5' RACE reads with MiXCR, one entry per CDR3 protein. The sample carries around 300,000 distinct CDR3 sequences, roughly an eighth recorded once. Sequencing used PBMCs or a T cell subset sorted from them (not recorded which). These receptor sequences come from a man aged 18 to 30 who had mild COVID-19 (a few samples of this study predate the infection). Cell type and time point are not known.

This clonotype came up a few times. The genes are TRBV12-3 or TRBV12-4 and TRBJ1-1; D may be TRBD1 (6 bases). The CDR3 length is 14 residues. V was cut by 7 bases and J by 1 base, with 13 bases left in between. As DNA, the CDR3 is TGTGCCAGCACCCTAGGACAGACGAACACTGAAGCTTTCTTT. Protein product: CASTLGQTNTEAFF.

The gene calls are TRBV20-1 and TRBJ2-1; maybe TRBD2 (6 bases). Trimming left V 7 bases short and J 5 bases short, with 9 bases between. Germline lookup yields CDR1 DFQATT and CDR2 SNEGSKA (reference sequence). The CDR3 has 11 residues. This chain's CDR3 is CSGWGDNEQFF. CDR3 DNA: TGCAGTGGTTGGGGGGACAATGAGCAGTTCTTC.

This clonotype was found a few times. The J gene is TRBJ1-2, the V gene TRBV6-5; D unclear. Trimming removed 7 bases at V and 4 bases at J, with 22 bases between. Germline lookup yields CDR1 MNHEY and CDR2 SVGAGI. This CDR3 is built from 16 residues. The DNA of the CDR3 is TGTGCCAGCACCCTAAGCAGACCAAGGGATCTCTATGGCTACACCTTC. Amino acids: CASTLSRPRDLYGYTF.

The chain is built from TRBV18 and TRBJ2-1; TRBD1 matches at 8 bases. The length of the CDR3 is 16 residues. CDR1 and CDR2 (germline): KGHSH, LQKENI. V was pared by 0 bases and J by 3 bases, with 4 bases of the junction left unmatched. CDR3 protein: CASSPPNGQGYNEQFF. In nucleotides, the CDR3 is TGTGCCAGCTCACCACCAAACGGACAGGGCTACAATGAGCAGTTCTTC.

V usage is TRBV5-4 and J usage is TRBJ1-1, with a tentative D call TRBD1 (6 bases). V was clipped by 5 bases and J by 6 bases, with 11 bases between them. The germline CDR1 and CDR2 sequences are SGHNT and YYREEE (reference sequence). The length of the CDR3 is 12 residues. CDR3 DNA sequence: TGTGCCAGCAGGGAGGGGGTCTCTGAAGCTTTCTTT. It specifies CASREGVSEAFF.

This clonotype appeared a few times. This chain links TRBV20-1 with TRBJ1-5; 7 bases agree with TRBD1. Per germline, CDR1 DFQATT and CDR2 SNEGSKA (reference sequence). The CDR3 runs to 16 residues. Unmatched junction bases numbered 10, after V lost 0 bases and J lost 5 bases. Written as DNA, the CDR3 is TGCAGTGCTAGAGATGGGGTCGACAGGGCTGATCAGCCCCAGCATTTT. The encoded protein is CSARDGVDRADQPQHF.

This clonotype has a handful of counts. The rearrangement links TRBV4-2 to TRBJ2-1; D unresolved. The CDR3 is 13 residues long. Trimming stripped 6 bases from V and 4 bases from J, with 10 bases between. Per germline, CDR1 LGHNA and CDR2 YNFKEQ. The CDR3 spells CASSESGYNEQFF. The CDR3 DNA reads as TGTGCCAGCAGTGAGTCCGGGTACAATGAGCAGTTCTTC.

This clonotype was picked up a small number of times. V is TRBV10-3 and J is TRBJ2-3; either TRBD1 or TRBD2 may fit D (6 bases each). The V gene's germline CDR1 is ENHRY and CDR2 SYGVKD. V dropped 8 bases and J dropped 2 bases, with 11 bases sitting between them. This CDR3 is 13 amino acids long. CDR3 loop: CAILGGPTDTQYF. The CDR3 DNA reads as TGTGCCATCCTGGGGGGCCCCACAGATACGCAGTATTTT.

This clonotype appeared many times. This rearrangement joins TRBV29-1 to TRBJ2-1, with D possibly being TRBD1 (5 bases). This CDR3 has 11 residues. Germline-derived CDR1 and CDR2 are SQVTM and ANQGSEA. Trimming shortened V by 4 bases and J by 7 bases, and 8 bases separated the two germline ends. The CDR3 loop is CSVAKGNEQFF. The DNA for the CDR3 is TGCAGCGTTGCAAAGGGGAATGAGCAGTTCTTC.

This clonotype has just a few counts. J is TRBJ2-6 and V is TRBV5-1; no firm D call. CDR3 length equals 16 residues. Trimming stripped 1 base from V and 0 bases from J, with 8 bases between. Per the germline V gene, CDR1 is SGHRS and CDR2 is YFSETQ. CDR3 protein: CASSLWQLSGANVLTF. The CDR3, as DNA: TGCGCCAGCAGCTTGTGGCAGCTCTCTGGGGCCAACGTCCTGACTTTC.

The chain employs TRBV3-1 and TRBJ2-5; possibly TRBD1 for D (5 bases). Between the trimmed V and J ends, which lost 2 bases and 5 bases, there was a span of 12 bases. Germline-derived CDR1 and CDR2 are LGHDT and YNNKEL (reference sequence). This CDR3 comprises 14 residues. The CDR3, as DNA: TGTGCCAGCAGCCAACGTACAGGATGGGAGACCCAGTACTTC. Residues: CASSQRTGWETQYF.

This clonotype came up once. The chain has TRBV12-3 or TRBV12-4 and TRBJ2-5; weak D call: TRBD1 (7 bases). The CDR3 consists of 16 residues. V gave up 3 bases and J gave up 5 bases, with 19 bases separating them. DNA of the CDR3: TGTGCCAGCAGTTTGAGGGGACAGCCGGCGGGGGAGACCCAGTACTTC. As protein: CASSLRGQPAGETQYF.

This chain joins TRBV3-1 and TRBJ1-2, with D possibly TRBD1 on 5 matching bases. Trimming left V 4 bases short and J 9 bases short, with 18 bases between. The CDR3 spans 14 residues. Per the germline V gene, CDR1 is LGHDT and CDR2 is YNNKEL (reference sequence). CDR3: CASSPNAGVTRYTF. The CDR3 DNA is TGTGCCAGCAGCCCCAACGCGGGGGTTACCCGCTACACCTTC.

This clonotype was counted ten times or more. The chain employs TRBV6-2 or TRBV6-3 and TRBJ2-1, with 14 bases that match TRBD2. V was pared by 4 bases and J by 0 bases, with 5 bases of the junction left unmatched. The CDR3 covers 18 residues. The V gene's germline CDR1 is MNHEY and CDR2 SVGEGT. CDR3 in DNA: TGTGCCAGCAGTTCCTGGACTAGCGGGGGGAGCTCCTACAATGAGCAGTTCTTC. It encodes CASSSWTSGGSSYNEQFF.

This clonotype was seen a handful of times. V and J are TRBV10-3 and TRBJ1-5; TRBD1 aligns across 7 bases. This CDR3 region has 14 residues. Germline V gene sequence: CDR1 ENHRY, CDR2 SYGVKD. The trim removed 4 bases at V and 5 bases at J, leaving 5 bases unmatched. The CDR3 sequence is CAISVGGGDQPQHF. The CDR3 DNA sequence: TGTGCCATCAGTGTAGGGGGCGGGGATCAGCCCCAGCATTTT.

In the case of this clonotype: This could be a read error, since a much larger clone is one nucleotide away. The chain combines TRBV6-2 or TRBV6-3 with TRBJ1-5; TRBD1 is a possible D gene (5 bases). Trimming left V 0 bases short and J 0 bases short, with 6 bases between. The CDR3 totals 15 residues. Germline V CDR1 and CDR2: MNHEY, SVGEGT. CDR3 coding DNA: TGTGCCAGCAGTTACTCGACAGATAGCAATCAGCCCCAGCATTTT. Protein sequence: CASSYSTDSNQPQHF.

This clonotype has more than one count but fewer than ten. V and J are TRBV5-1 and TRBJ1-1; possible D gene TRBD1, 6 bases. The CDR3 has 14 residues. Per germline, CDR1 SGHRS and CDR2 YFSETQ. Trimming cost V 4 bases and J 7 bases, with 17 bases left between them. CDR3 nucleotide sequence: TGCGCCAGCAGCCGACAGCAGGGGTGGGGTGAAGCTTTCTTT. Translated: CASSRQQGWGEAFF.

This clonotype was picked up many times. Here the CDR3 reads CATGASTGELFF. The CDR3 DNA reads as TGTGCCACCGGGGCGAGCACCGGGGAGCTGTTTTTT. The rearrangement links TRBV24-1 to TRBJ2-2; D is perhaps TRBD1 (5 bases). The CDR3 extends over 12 amino acids. Trimming took 9 bases from V and 4 from J, leaving 8 bases between them. CDR1 and CDR2 (germline): KGHDR, SFDVKD.

In its sample, this clonotype was seen a few times. The V and J genes are TRBV5-1 and TRBJ2-7; TRBD2 aligns across 9 bases. The junction had 8 bases not matched to a gene; V was cut back by 5 bases and J by 2 bases. This CDR3 is 15 amino acids long. Germline CDR1 is SGHRS and CDR2 is YFSETQ. The CDR3 bases are TGCGCCAGCAGTCCCCGACTAGCGGCTACCTACGAGCAGTACTTC. It specifies CASSPRLAATYEQYF.

The table lists this clonotype with many counts. The J gene is TRBJ2-1, the V gene TRBV6-2 or TRBV6-3; 11 nucleotides align to TRBD2. The CDR3 is 16 residues long. The V gene's germline CDR1 is MNHEY and CDR2 SVGEGT. The V gene end was trimmed by 2 bases and the J gene end by 4 bases; junction bases not matched to a gene: 4. Here the CDR3 reads CASSYLAGGIYNEQFF. CDR3 DNA sequence: TGTGCCAGCAGTTACCTAGCGGGGGGTATATACAATGAGCAGTTCTTC.

In this sample, this clonotype turned up once. CDR3 coding DNA: TGTGCCAGCAGCGCCGAGGGGATCACTGAAGCTTTCTTT. Translation gives CASSAEGITEAFF. V gene TRBV9 combines with J gene TRBJ1-1, with D perhaps matching TRBD1 (5 bases). Germline CDR1 reads SGDLS; CDR2 reads YYNGEE. Trimming cost V 3 bases and J 4 bases, with 10 bases left between them. This CDR3 region has 13 residues.

V gene TRBV4-3 combines with J gene TRBJ2-2; 10 bases agree with TRBD2. CDR1 and CDR2 from the germline V gene are LGHNA and YSLEER. CDR3 length: 16 amino acids. V trimming: 3 bases; J trimming: 8 bases; junction bases outside the gene matches: 9. This chain's CDR3 is CASSHEGLAGAGELFF. CDR3 in DNA: TGCGCCAGCAGCCATGAGGGGCTAGCGGGGGCGGGGGAGCTGTTTTTT.

The gene calls are TRBV6-1 and TRBJ2-1; 10 bases are a match to TRBD2. This CDR3 spans 16 amino acids. Germline loops: CDR1 MNHNS, CDR2 SASEGT. The ends lost 2 bases at V and 2 bases at J; junction bases unmatched: 3. CDR3 residues: CASSEFGLAAYNEQFF. The CDR3 region has the DNA TGTGCCAGCAGTGAATTTGGACTAGCGGCCTACAATGAGCAGTTCTTC.

The V and J genes are TRBV20-1 and TRBJ1-2, with TRBD1 identical over 7 bases. Germline assignment: CDR1 DFQATT and CDR2 SNEGSKA (reference sequence). V shed 2 bases and J 3 bases; nucleotides not matched to a gene: 6. There are 14 residues in the CDR3. This CDR3 is CSARSDRDHYGYTF. DNA for the CDR3: TGCAGTGCTAGATCCGACAGGGACCACTATGGCTACACCTTC.

This rearrangement joins TRBV9 to TRBJ2-7, with D possibly being TRBD1 (5 bases). This CDR3 comprises 14 residues. The ends were cut back, 4 bases at V and 3 bases at J, with 14 bases in the middle. Germline assignment: CDR1 SGDLS and CDR2 YYNGEE. The CDR3 here is CASSPGAGNYEQYV. The CDR3 DNA follows: TGTGCCAGCAGCCCTGGGGCAGGGAACTACGAGCAGTACGTC.

The chain has TRBV15 and TRBJ2-3, with D perhaps matching TRBD2 (5 bases). The CDR3 is 17 residues long. Per germline, CDR1 LNHNV and CDR2 YYDKDF (reference sequence). Trimming stripped 0 bases from V and 1 base from J, with 14 bases between. CDR3 region: CATSREAEGTGTDTQYF. The DNA of the CDR3 is TGTGCCACCAGCAGAGAGGCAGAGGGTACTGGCACAGATACGCAGTATTTT.

J is TRBJ1-2 and V is TRBV20-1, with D possibly being TRBD1 (5 bases). The V end lost 6 bases, the J end lost 8 bases, and 16 bases lay between the germline ends. The CDR3 is made up of 12 amino acids. Looked up from germline, CDR1 is DFQATT and CDR2 is SNEGSKA (reference sequence). The CDR3 nucleotides are TGCAGTGCCGCCCGGGGGGGGTCCGGCTACACCTTC. It encodes CSAARGGSGYTF.

This clonotype has at least ten counts. This chain connects TRBV21-1 to TRBJ2-2; TRBD1 reflects the table's D call only, with no check against the DNA. TRBV21-1 corresponds to a pseudogene. The CDR3 has 15 amino acids. CDR3 in amino acids: CASSLDRVNTGELFF. The CDR3, as DNA: TGTGCCAGCAGCCTGGACAGGGTAAACACCGGGGAGCTGTTTTTT.

V gene TRBV12-3 or TRBV12-4 combines with J gene TRBJ1-6, with D hard to call. CDR3 length equals 12 residues. The V end was cut by 0 bases, the J end by 10 bases, with 4 bases between. CDR3 in DNA: TGTGCCAGCAGTTTAGCCAAGTCACCCCTCCACTTT. Its translation is CASSLAKSPLHF.